This TCR beta chain is from a study of blood T cells in healthy people across ages. V was clipped by 7 bases and J by 2 bases, with 20 bases between them. CDR1 and CDR2 from the germline V gene are ENHRY and SYGVKD. The CDR3 runs to 17 residues. It was with a sample-barcoded 5' primer and a J-beta primer mix that a second PCR of about 6 to 11 cycles was run. TCRdb redid the calling of the 5' RACE reads with MiXCR, one entry per CDR3 protein. The data show 1.6 million or so distinct CDR3 sequences, roughly 32% seen once. This clonotype was seen more than once but under ten times. Sequencing input: blood. The V call is TRBV10-3, the J call TRBJ2-2, with unresolved D. This sequence originates from a woman in her twenties or thirties in good health. The CDR3 reads CAIIWAAYTLNTGELFF. The DNA of the CDR3 is TGTGCCATCATTTGGGCAGCCTATACCCTCAACACCGGGGAGCTGTTTTTT.